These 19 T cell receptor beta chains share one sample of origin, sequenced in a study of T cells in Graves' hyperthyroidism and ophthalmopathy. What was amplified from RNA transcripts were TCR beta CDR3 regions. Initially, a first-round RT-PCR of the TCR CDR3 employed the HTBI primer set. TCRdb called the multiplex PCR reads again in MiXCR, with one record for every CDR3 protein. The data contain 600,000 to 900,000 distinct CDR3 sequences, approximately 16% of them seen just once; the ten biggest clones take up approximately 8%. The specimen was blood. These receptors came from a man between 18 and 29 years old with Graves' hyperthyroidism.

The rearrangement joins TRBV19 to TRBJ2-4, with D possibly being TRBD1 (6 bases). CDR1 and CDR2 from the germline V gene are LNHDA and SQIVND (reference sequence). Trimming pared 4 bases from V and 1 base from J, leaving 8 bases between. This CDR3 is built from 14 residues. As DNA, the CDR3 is TGTGCCAGTAGTAACAGGGTGGCCAAAAACATTCAGTACTTC. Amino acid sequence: CASSNRVAKNIQYF.

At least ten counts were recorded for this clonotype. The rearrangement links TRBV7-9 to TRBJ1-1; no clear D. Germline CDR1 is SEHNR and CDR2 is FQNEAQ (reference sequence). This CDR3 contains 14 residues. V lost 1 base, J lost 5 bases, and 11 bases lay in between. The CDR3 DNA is TGTGCCAGCAGCTTAGGGGCCTGGGATACTGAAGCTTTCTTT. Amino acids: CASSLGAWDTEAFF.

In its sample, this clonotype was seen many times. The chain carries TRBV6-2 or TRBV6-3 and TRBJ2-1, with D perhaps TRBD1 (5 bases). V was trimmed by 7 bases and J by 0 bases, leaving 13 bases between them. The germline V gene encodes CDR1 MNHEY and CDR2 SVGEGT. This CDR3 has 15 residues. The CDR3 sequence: CASTARVGSYNEQFF. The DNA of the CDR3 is TGTGCCAGCACGGCCAGGGTGGGCTCCTACAATGAGCAGTTCTTC.

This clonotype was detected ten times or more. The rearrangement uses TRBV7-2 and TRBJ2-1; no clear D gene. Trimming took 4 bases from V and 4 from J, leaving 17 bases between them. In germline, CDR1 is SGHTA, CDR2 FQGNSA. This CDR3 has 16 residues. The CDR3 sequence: CASSSLLDLPYNEQFF. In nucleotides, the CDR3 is TGTGCCAGCAGCTCCCTTCTGGACCTTCCGTACAATGAGCAGTTCTTC. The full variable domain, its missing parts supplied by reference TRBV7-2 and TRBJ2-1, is GAGVSQSPSNKVTEKGKDVELRCDPISGHTALYWYRQSLGQGLEFLIYFQGNSAPDKSGLPSDRFSAERTGGSVSTLTIQRTQQEDSAVYLCASSSLLDLPYNEQFFGPGTRLTVL.

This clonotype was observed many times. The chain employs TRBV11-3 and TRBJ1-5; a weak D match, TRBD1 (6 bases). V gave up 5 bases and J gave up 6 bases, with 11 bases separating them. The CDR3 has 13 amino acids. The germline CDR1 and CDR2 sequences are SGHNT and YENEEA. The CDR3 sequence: CASSPTGAQPQHF. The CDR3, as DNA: TGTGCCAGCAGCCCGACGGGGGCTCAGCCCCAGCATTTT.

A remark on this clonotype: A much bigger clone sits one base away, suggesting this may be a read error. CDR3 coding DNA: TGTGCCAGCAGCTCTCGGACTAGCGGGAAAGATAAGCAGTTCTTC. This codes for CASSSRTSGKDKQFF. The chain has TRBV7-2 and TRBJ2-1; 12 bases align to TRBD2. V trimming: 4 bases; J trimming: 11 bases; junction bases outside the gene matches: 9. The CDR3 extends over 15 amino acids. CDR1 is SGHTA, CDR2 FQGNSA, per germline.

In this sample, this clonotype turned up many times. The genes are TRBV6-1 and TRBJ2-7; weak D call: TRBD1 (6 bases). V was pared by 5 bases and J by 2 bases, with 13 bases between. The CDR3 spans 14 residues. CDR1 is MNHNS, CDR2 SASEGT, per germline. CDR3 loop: CASSPQGYTYEQYF. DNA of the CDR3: TGTGCCAGCAGTCCACAGGGCTACACCTACGAGCAGTACTTC.

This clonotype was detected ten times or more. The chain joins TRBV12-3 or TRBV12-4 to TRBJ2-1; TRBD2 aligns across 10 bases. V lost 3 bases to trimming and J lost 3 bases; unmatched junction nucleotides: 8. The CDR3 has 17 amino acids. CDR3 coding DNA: TGTGCCAGCAGTTTGGGGCTAGCGGGAGCGGACTACAATGAGCAGTTCTTC. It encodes CASSLGLAGADYNEQFF.

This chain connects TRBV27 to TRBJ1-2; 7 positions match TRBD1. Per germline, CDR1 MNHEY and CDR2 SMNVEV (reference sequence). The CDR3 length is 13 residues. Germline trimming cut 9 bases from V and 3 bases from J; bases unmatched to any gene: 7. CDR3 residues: CASRQGLDYGYTF. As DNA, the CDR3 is TGTGCCAGTCGACAGGGCTTGGACTATGGCTACACCTTC.

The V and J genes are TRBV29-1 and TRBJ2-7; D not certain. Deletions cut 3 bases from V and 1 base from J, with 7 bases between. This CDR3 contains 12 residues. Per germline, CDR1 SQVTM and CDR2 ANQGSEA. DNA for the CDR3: TGCAGCGTTGAGAACAGATCCTACGAGCAGTACTTC. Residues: CSVENRSYEQYF.

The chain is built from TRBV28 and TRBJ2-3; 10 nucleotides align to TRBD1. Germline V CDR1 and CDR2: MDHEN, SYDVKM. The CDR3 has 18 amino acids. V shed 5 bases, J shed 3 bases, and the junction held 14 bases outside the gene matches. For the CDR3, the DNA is TGTGCCAGCAGTGATGCGGGACAGGGGTCCCCGAGAACAGATACGCAGTATTTT. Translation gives CASSDAGQGSPRTDTQYF.

The CDR3 coding sequence is TGCAGCGTTGCCCCGGGGGGTTCCTACAATGAGCAGTTCTTC. This translates into CSVAPGGSYNEQFF. The chain joins TRBV29-1 to TRBJ2-1, with 7 bases fitting TRBD2. Unmatched junction bases numbered 4, after V lost 4 bases and J lost 1 base. Germline V lookup: CDR1 SQVTM, CDR2 ANQGSEA. The CDR3 length is 14 residues.

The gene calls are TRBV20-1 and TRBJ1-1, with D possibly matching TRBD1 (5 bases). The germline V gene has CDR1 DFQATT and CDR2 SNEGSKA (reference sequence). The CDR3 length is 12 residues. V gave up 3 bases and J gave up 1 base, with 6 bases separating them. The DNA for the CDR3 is TGCAGTGCTAGGGGGCCGAACACTGAAGCTTTCTTT. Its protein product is CSARGPNTEAFF.

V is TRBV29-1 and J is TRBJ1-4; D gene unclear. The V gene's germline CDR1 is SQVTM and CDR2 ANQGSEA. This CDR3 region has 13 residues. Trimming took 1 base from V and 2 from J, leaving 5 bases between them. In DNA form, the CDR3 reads TGCAGCGTTGAAGGGTTGACTAATGAAAAACTGTTTTTT. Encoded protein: CSVEGLTNEKLFF.

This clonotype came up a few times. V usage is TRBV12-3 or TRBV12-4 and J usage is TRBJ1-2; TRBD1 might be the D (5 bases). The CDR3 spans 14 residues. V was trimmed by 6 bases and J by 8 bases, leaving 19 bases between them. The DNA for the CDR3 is TGTGCCAGCAGCCCGGGTATGGGGGGGGGAGGCTACACCTTC. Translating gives CASSPGMGGGGYTF.

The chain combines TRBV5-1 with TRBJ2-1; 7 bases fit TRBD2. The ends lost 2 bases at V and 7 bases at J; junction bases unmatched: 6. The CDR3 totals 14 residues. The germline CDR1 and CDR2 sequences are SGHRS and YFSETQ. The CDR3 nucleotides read TGCGCCAGCAGCTTTGGGGAGGGCTTGAATGAGCAGTTCTTC. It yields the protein CASSFGEGLNEQFF.

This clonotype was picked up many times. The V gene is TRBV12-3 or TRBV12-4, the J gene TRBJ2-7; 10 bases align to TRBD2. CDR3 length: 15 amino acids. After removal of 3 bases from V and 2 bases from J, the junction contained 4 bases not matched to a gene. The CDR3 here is CASSFGLAGAYEQYF. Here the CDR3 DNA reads TGTGCCAGCAGTTTTGGGCTAGCGGGAGCCTACGAGCAGTACTTC.

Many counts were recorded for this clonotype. The CDR3, as DNA: TGTATCCGAGGTCGGTTATACAATGAGCAGTTCTTC. It yields the protein CIRGRLYNEQFF. The chain joins TRBV30 to TRBJ2-1; D not certain. This CDR3 region has 12 residues. Germline CDR1 and CDR2: GTSNPN and SVGIG (reference sequence).

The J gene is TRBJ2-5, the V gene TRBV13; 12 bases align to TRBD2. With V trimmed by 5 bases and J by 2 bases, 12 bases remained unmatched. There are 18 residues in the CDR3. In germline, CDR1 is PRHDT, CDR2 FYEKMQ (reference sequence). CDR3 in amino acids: CASSPPTSGRRGQETQYF. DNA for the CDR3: TGTGCCAGCAGCCCACCCACTAGCGGGAGGCGGGGGCAAGAGACCCAGTACTTC.